The clone carrying this TCR beta chain was detected many times. What it recognizes is unknown. The source of the sample is a study of identical twins. J was trimmed by 4 bases and V by 1 base; bases with no gene match: 6. The CDR3 loop spans 16 amino acids. Germline V gene data show CDR1 as MNHEY and CDR2 as SMNVEV (reference sequence). Study observations and caveats: Insertion counts were lower in abundant cord blood beta clonotypes, a trend that memory repertoires did not show. Monozygotic twin pairs showed more out-of-frame TCR alpha sharing than models estimated. Partly confounded zero-insertion analyses could result from invariant MAIT and iNKT cells.

It was template switching that added a universal primer site, and there were unique molecular identifiers on the cDNA. Each CDR3 protein gets one entry after TCRdb re-called the 5' RACE reads with MiXCR. The sample shows about 690,000 distinct CDR3 sequences, 5.5% to 6.5% of them seen only once. The sequenced sample consisted of naive T cells sorted from blood. The clonotype comes from a man between 18 and 35 years old in good health. The chain is built from TRBV27 and TRBJ2-7; 11 bases are a match to TRBD2. The CDR3 spells CASSLWVAGGPYEQYF. The CDR3 DNA is TGTGCCAGCAGTTTATGGGTAGCGGGAGGGCCGTACGAGCAGTACTTC.